This TCR beta chain comes out of a study of PD-1 blockade in classical Hodgkin lymphoma. The study's findings and limits: The drivers behind the repertoire differences, possibly disease activity or prior therapy, remain undefined.

Regarding this clone: Its antigen is unknown.

Documented time point: newly diagnosed, previously untreated cHL patient sample. Comparators were PBMCs taken from newly diagnosed, untreated classical Hodgkin lymphoma. TCRdb's copy holds only in-frame clones and misses some; the assay was immunoSEQ multiplex PCR. Altogether more than 15,000 clones are present, 75% to 90% being singletons, with the ten largest covering 3% to 5%. The TCR originated in a human donor with classical Hodgkin lymphoma. Sample: peripheral blood mononuclear cells (PBMCs).

The CDR3 is CASTNRGLNNQPQHF. The CDR3 DNA reads as TGTGCCAGCACCAATCGGGGGCTCAACAATCAGCCCCAGCATTTT. The chain links TRBV11-3 to TRBJ1-5, with D tentatively TRBD1 (6 bases). The CDR3 length is 15 residues. The germline gives CDR1 SGHNT, CDR2 YENEEA. Deletions cut 7 bases from V and 3 bases from J, with 16 bases between.